This is a list of T cell receptor beta chains from one sample in a study of shared T cell receptors in the human thymus. The protocol was immunoSEQ multiplex PCR, while the TCRdb copy is restricted to in-frame clones and leaves out a portion. The sample lists 720,000 or so clones, approximately 85% occurring once. These same data were also listed under a study on human thymus T cells.

Sequenced material: thymocytes. The receptors shown here come from a girl younger than two with a congenital heart defect. CDR3s include the opening cysteine and the closing phenylalanine or tryptophan. The D gene is left open where the match is weak. Expanded clones get a size class; other rows say once, few or many, or leave the size out.

V	J	D	size	CDR3	DNA
TRBV15	TRBJ1-3	.	.	CATSRRAGRIGNTIYF	TGTGCCACCAGCAGACGGGCAGGGAGGATTGGAAACACCATATATTTT
TRBV5-1	TRBJ1-2	.	.	CASSLRFLAGTYYGYTF	TGCGCCAGCAGCTTGAGATTTCTGGCGGGGACCTACTATGGCTACACCTTC
TRBV9	TRBJ2-1	.	.	CASSVGWHPNEQFF	TGTGCCAGCAGCGTTGGCTGGCATCCCAATGAGCAGTTCTTC
TRBV5-1	TRBJ2-7	.	.	CASSRQPGHINSGTYEQYF	TGCGCCAGCAGCCGTCAGCCGGGACATATAAACTCTGGGACCTACGAGCAGTACTTC
TRBV9	TRBJ2-5	.	.	CASSVEGETTPEETQYF	TGTGCCAGCAGCGTAGAGGGGGAAACTACGCCTGAAGAGACCCAGTACTTC
TRBV28	TRBJ1-2	TRBD1	.	CASGTGGALGYTF	TGTGCCAGCGGCACAGGGGGCGCGTTAGGCTACACCTTC
TRBV15	TRBJ2-7	TRBD1	.	CATSSTGTAYEQYF	TGTGCCACCAGCAGTACCGGGACAGCCTACGAGCAGTACTTC
TRBV4-1	TRBJ1-3	TRBD1	.	CASSPGQRNTIYF	TGCGCCAGCAGCCCGGGACAGAGAAACACCATATATTTT
TRBV9	TRBJ2-1	TRBD2	.	CASSVLAGVGNEQFF	TGTGCCAGCAGCGTCCTAGCGGGGGTGGGCAATGAGCAGTTCTTC
TRBV5-1	TRBJ1-1	.	.	CASSFEGDTEAFF	TGCGCCAGCAGCTTCGAGGGGGACACTGAAGCTTTCTTT
TRBV7-9	TRBJ1-2	TRBD1	.	CASSFKYRGGDLPYGYTF	TGTGCCAGCAGCTTCAAATACAGGGGGGGGGATCTCCCCTATGGCTACACCTTC
TRBV6-5	TRBJ1-2	.	.	CASSPPGDGYTF	TGTGCCAGCAGCCCCCCCGGGGATGGCTACACCTTC
TRBV9	TRBJ2-1	TRBD1	few	CASSPRRTGGVEGWNEQFF	TGTGCCAGCAGCCCACGCCGGACAGGGGGCGTCGAGGGGTGGAATGAGCAGTTCTTC
TRBV19	TRBJ1-6	.	.	CASSIVRGLVSSYNSPLHF	TGTGCCAGTAGTATAGTCAGGGGCCTCGTGAGCTCCTATAATTCACCCCTCCACTTT
TRBV11-2	TRBJ1-2	.	.	CASSLVVEANYGYTF	TGTGCCAGCAGCTTAGTCGTAGAGGCTAACTATGGCTACACCTTC
TRBV19	TRBJ2-5	.	.	CASSYRGSETQYF	TGTGCCAGTAGCTACCGTGGTTCGGAGACCCAGTACTTC
TRBV14	TRBJ1-4	.	few	CASSLVHEKLFF	TGTGCCAGCAGCCTCGTCCATGAAAAACTGTTTTTT
TRBV6-1	TRBJ1-1	.	.	CAIYRVRNTEAFF	TGTGCCATCTACAGGGTAAGGAACACTGAAGCTTTCTTT
TRBV28	TRBJ1-5	.	.	CASMRTHSNQPQHF	TGTGCCAGCATGCGGACACACTCCAATCAGCCCCAGCATTTT
TRBV27	TRBJ2-1	TRBD2	.	CASSLLHTGLAGGLSSYNEQFF	TGTGCCAGCAGTTTACTCCATACGGGACTAGCGGGGGGCCTGAGCTCCTACAATGAGCAGTTCTTC
TRBV7-3	TRBJ2-3	.	.	CASSLTGAGTDTQYF	TGTGCCAGCAGCTTAACGGGAGCCGGCACAGATACGCAGTATTTT
TRBV14	TRBJ2-2	TRBD1	once	CASSQVGQGVNTGELFF	TGTGCCAGCAGCCAAGTCGGGCAGGGGGTGAACACCGGGGAGCTGTTTTTT
TRBV4-1	TRBJ2-7	.	.	CASSQEFQYYEQYF	TGCGCCAGCAGCCAAGAGTTCCAGTACTACGAGCAGTACTTC
TRBV13	TRBJ2-6	TRBD2	.	CASSLGPGGGSSGANVLTF	TGTGCCAGCAGCTTAGGCCCTGGCGGGGGGAGCTCTGGGGCCAACGTCCTGACTTTC
TRBV6-5	TRBJ2-1	TRBD1	.	CASTSGQGFNEQFF	TGTGCCAGCACCTCGGGACAGGGATTCAATGAGCAGTTCTTC
TRBV7-9	TRBJ2-5	TRBD2	.	CASSPRGLAGGSRQETQYF	TGTGCCAGCAGCCCCCGCGGACTAGCGGGGGGGAGCAGACAAGAGACCCAGTACTTC
TRBV4-1	TRBJ1-6	.	.	CASSHWDLRGRDNSPLHF	TGCGCCAGCAGTCACTGGGACTTAAGGGGGAGGGATAATTCACCCCTCCACTTT
TRBV27	TRBJ2-3	TRBD2	.	CASSFSSGGPHTQYF	TGTGCCAGCAGTTTCTCTAGCGGGGGCCCCCACACGCAGTATTTT
TRBV6-5	TRBJ2-7	.	.	CASKGPRTATYEQYF	TGTGCCAGCAAGGGCCCCCGGACAGCAACCTACGAGCAGTACTTC
TRBV5-1	TRBJ1-2	TRBD1	.	CASSLRSGQGAGYTF	TGCGCCAGCAGCTTGAGATCGGGACAGGGAGCCGGCTACACCTTC
TRBV5-6	TRBJ1-1	.	few	CASSPRNTEAFF	TGTGCCAGCAGCCCGAGGAACACTGAAGCTTTCTTT
TRBV4-2	TRBJ2-1	TRBD2	.	CASSQDNRLAGGPSSYNEQFF	TGTGCCAGCAGCCAAGATAACCGACTAGCGGGGGGCCCCAGCTCCTACAATGAGCAGTTCTTC
TRBV10-3	TRBJ1-1	.	.	CAIRENRGTSTEAFF	TGTGCCATCAGAGAGAACCGCGGGACCAGCACTGAAGCTTTCTTT
TRBV11-2	TRBJ2-2	TRBD1	.	CASNTTGSGGSGELFF	TGTGCCAGCAACACCACGGGGTCAGGGGGTAGCGGGGAGCTGTTTTTT
TRBV28	TRBJ2-5	.	.	CASSSYMYQETQYF	TGTGCCAGCAGTTCTTACATGTACCAAGAGACCCAGTACTTC
TRBV4-3	TRBJ1-4	.	.	CASSQDGGGSGNEKLFF	TGCGCCAGCAGCCAGGACGGTGGGGGGTCGGGTAATGAAAAACTGTTTTTT
TRBV27	TRBJ1-1	TRBD1	.	CASRPTHRDSFNLFLVEAFF	TGTGCCAGCAGGCCAACCCACCGGGACAGCTTCAACCTGTTTCTTGTGGAAGCTTTCTTT
TRBV5-4	TRBJ1-5	.	once	CASSLSPGGNQPQHF	TGTGCCAGCAGCTTGAGCCCGGGGGGCAATCAGCCCCAGCATTTT
TRBV29-1	TRBJ1-3	.	.	CSVELYSGNTIYF	TGCAGCGTTGAACTTTACTCTGGAAACACCATATATTTT
TRBV6-1	TRBJ1-5	.	few	CASSECAGDKSNQPQHF	TGTGCCAGCAGTGAATGTGCAGGGGATAAGAGCAATCAGCCCCAGCATTTT
TRBV4-1	TRBJ1-6	TRBD1	.	CASSQDRGTGISPRSPLHF	TGCGCCAGCAGCCAAGATCGTGGGACAGGGATCAGCCCTAGGTCACCCCTCCACTTT
TRBV7-3	TRBJ1-5	.	.	CASSPGGNQPQHF	TGTGCCAGCAGCCCCGGAGGTAATCAGCCCCAGCATTTT
TRBV29-1	TRBJ1-2	.	.	CSVDWVREDYGYTF	TGCAGCGTTGATTGGGTCAGGGAAGATTATGGCTACACCTTC
TRBV7-9	TRBJ1-1	TRBD1	few	CASSPQGLNTEAFF	TGTGCCAGCAGCCCACAGGGGCTCAACACTGAAGCTTTCTTT
TRBV4-3	TRBJ2-1	TRBD2	.	CASSRGLDHEQFF	TGCGCCAGCAGCCGAGGACTAGACCATGAGCAGTTCTTC
TRBV19	TRBJ2-2	TRBD2	few	CASSLTGTSGGAAGELFF	TGTGCCAGTAGTCTAACCGGGACTAGCGGGGGGGCCGCCGGGGAGCTGTTTTTT
TRBV13	TRBJ1-6	TRBD1	.	CASSYGTAYSPLHF	TGTGCCAGCAGCTACGGGACAGCCTATTCACCCCTCCACTTT
TRBV2	TRBJ1-5	.	once	CASSEGSVIQPQHF	TGTGCCAGCAGTGAAGGGTCAGTGATTCAGCCCCAGCATTTT
TRBV18	TRBJ2-1	.	.	CASSPGSPFYNEQFF	TGTGCCAGCTCACCAGGCTCTCCTTTCTACAATGAGCAGTTCTTC
TRBV9	TRBJ1-3	.	.	CASSRTGMSDTIYF	TGTGCCAGCAGTCGAACAGGGATGTCGGACACCATATATTTT
TRBV5-1	TRBJ2-1	TRBD1	.	CASGQGSEQFF	TGCGCCAGCGGACAGGGGAGTGAGCAGTTCTTC
TRBV6-1	TRBJ1-2	.	.	CASSDRASYGYTF	TGTGCCAGCAGTGACAGGGCCTCCTATGGCTACACCTTC
TRBV5-4	TRBJ2-7	TRBD1	.	CASSWDRDYEQYF	TGTGCCAGCAGCTGGGACAGGGACTACGAGCAGTACTTC